This T cell receptor beta chain is drawn from a study of tissue T cells after allogeneic stem cell transplantation. Survey-depth TCRbeta CDR3 sequencing reported V/J genes and productive frequencies. Only in-frame clones appear in the TCRdb table, and some are missing; sequencing was by immunoSEQ multiplex PCR. The profile covers about 17,000 clones, with less than 85% appearing a single time and over 0.85% taken by the ten largest. About this clone: The target antigen is unknown. Genes and germline come from the mouse.

Study observations and caveats: Across patients, clones rarely overlapped, yet motif clusters were shared tissue-specifically. Anatomically similar tissues had similar TCR repertoires within each patient. Only a limited share of tissue TCRs appeared in blood or spleen.

The specimen was spleen. The clonotype was recovered from a female BALB/c mouse in good health. The mouse line has the MHC haplotype H2-d.

Incomplete CDR3 DNA: TGTGCTAGCAGTAGAGACCAGGGAAGCTATGCTGAGCAGTTC. It yields the protein CASSRDQGSYAEQF. The entire CDR3 is CASSRDQGSYAEQFF. This sequence joins TRBV17 and TRBJ2-1; tentatively, D is TRBD1 (5 bases). The read ends 1 residue before the CDR3 terminus; that terminus is restored from the germline J gene. The CDR3 extends over 15 amino acids. Per the germline V gene, CDR1 is MNHDT and CDR2 is YYDKIL. Trimming cost V 0 bases and J 3 bases, with 9 bases left between them.